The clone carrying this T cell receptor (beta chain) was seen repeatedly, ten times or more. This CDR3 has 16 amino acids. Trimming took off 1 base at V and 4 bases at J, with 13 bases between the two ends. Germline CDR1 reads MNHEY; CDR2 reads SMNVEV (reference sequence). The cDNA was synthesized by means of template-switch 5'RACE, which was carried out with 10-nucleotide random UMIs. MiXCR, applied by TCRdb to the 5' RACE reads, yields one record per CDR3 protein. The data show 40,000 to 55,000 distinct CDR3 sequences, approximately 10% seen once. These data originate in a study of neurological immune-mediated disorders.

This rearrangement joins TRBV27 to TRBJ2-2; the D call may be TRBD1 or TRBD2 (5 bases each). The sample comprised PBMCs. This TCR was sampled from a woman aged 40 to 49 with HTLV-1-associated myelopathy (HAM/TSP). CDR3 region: CASSLYGGWATGELFF. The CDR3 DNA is TGTGCCAGCAGTTTATATGGGGGTTGGGCCACCGGGGAGCTGTTTTTT.